Shown below are 17 T cell receptor beta chains from a single sample sequenced in a study of response to subunit inactivated influenza vaccine. TCRdb used MiXCR to reprocess the RT-PCR reads, holding one entry per CDR3 protein. The table lists more than 200,000 distinct CDR3 sequences, more than 9% of them singletons. The sequencing here drew on non-naive T cells sorted from PBMCs, taken less than 15 days before vaccination. Receptors originate from a man over 45 who received an inactivated influenza vaccine.

The rearrangement uses TRBV7-2 and TRBJ2-7, with TRBD2 identical over 8 bases. Germline CDR1 reads SGHTA; CDR2 reads FQGNSA. J lost 1 base, V lost 6 bases, and 5 bases had no gene match. This CDR3 is built from 14 residues. The CDR3: CASSERGLSYEQYF. The CDR3 nucleotides read TGTGCCAGCAGTGAGCGGGGGTTATCCTACGAGCAGTACTTC.

This clonotype has more than one count but fewer than ten. The chain joins TRBV29-1 to TRBJ1-4, with a tentative D call TRBD1 (5 bases). V lost 3 bases and J lost 12, with 17 bases in between. Germline V gene lookup returns CDR1 SQVTM and CDR2 ANQGSEA. This CDR3 has 13 amino acids. In DNA, the CDR3 is TGCAGCGTTGATCGGGGAGGGACCGGGCAACTGTTTTTT. This gives the protein CSVDRGGTGQLFF. Full variable domain (remainder filled in from reference TRBV29-1 and TRBJ1-4): SAVISQKPSRDICQRGTSLTIQCQVDSQVTMMFWYRQQPGQSLTLIATANQGSEATYESGFVIDKFPISRPNLTFSTLTVSNMSPEDSSIYLCSVDRGGTGQLFFGSGTQLSVL.

This clonotype came up a few times. The chain joins TRBV7-8 to TRBJ2-5, with D perhaps matching TRBD2 (5 bases). Germline values: CDR1 SGHVS, CDR2 FQNEAQ. The CDR3 consists of 16 residues. The V gene lost 0 bases and the J gene lost 5 bases, with 16 bases spanning the gap. The CDR3: CASSLALANGRETQYF. The CDR3 DNA reads TGTGCCAGCAGCTTAGCCCTAGCTAACGGCCGGGAGACCCAGTACTTC.

By sample fraction, this clonotype is medium-sized. This chain joins TRBV7-8 and TRBJ2-7; TRBD1 aligns across 9 bases. V shed 4 bases and J 5 bases; nucleotides not matched to a gene: 9. The germline gives CDR1 SGHVS, CDR2 FQNEAQ. CDR3 size: 15 residues. CDR3 protein: CASSSPRDRDDEQYF. The CDR3 DNA sequence: TGTGCCAGCAGCTCGCCCCGGGACAGGGATGACGAGCAGTACTTC. The variable domain in full, with the rest retrieved from reference TRBV7-8 and TRBJ2-7, is GAGVSQSPRYKVAKRGQDVALRCDPISGHVSLFWYQQALGQGPEFLTYFQNEAQLDKSGLPSDRFFAERPEGSVSTLKIQRTQQEDSAVYLCASSSPRDRDDEQYFGPGTRLTVT.

The CDR3 DNA sequence: TGTGCCAGCAGCTTAGGGTGGGGGTATGGCGAGCAGTACTTC. Its translation: CASSLGWGYGEQYF. The rearrangement uses TRBV11-2 and TRBJ2-7; either TRBD1 or TRBD2 may supply D (5 bases each). The CDR3 spans 14 residues. V lost 1 base, J lost 6 bases, and 13 bases lay in between. Per the germline V gene, CDR1 is SGHAT and CDR2 is FQNNGV.

The CDR3: CAISESGEKLFF. Written as DNA, the CDR3 is TGTGCCATCAGTGAGTCTGGCGAAAAACTGTTTTTT. This chain uses TRBV10-3 with TRBJ1-4, with no clear D. Germline V gives CDR1 ENHRY, CDR2 SYGVKD. This CDR3 region has 12 residues. The V end lost 0 bases, the J end lost 8 bases, and 4 bases lay between the germline ends.

Many counts were recorded for this clonotype. V is TRBV5-6 and J is TRBJ2-3; 8 positions match TRBD2. Germline-derived CDR1 and CDR2 are SGHDT and YYEEEE. Trimming at V came to 0 bases and at J to 2 bases, leaving 5 bases not matched to a gene. The CDR3 contains 16 residues. CDR3 sequence (DNA): TGTGCCAGCAGCTTGGCGGGGACTAGTCTCACAGATACGCAGTATTTT. Translation: CASSLAGTSLTDTQYF.

In this sample, this clonotype turned up a few times. The V gene is TRBV6-2 or TRBV6-3, the J gene TRBJ2-6; 7 nucleotides line up with TRBD1. Germline CDR1 reads MNHEY; CDR2 reads SVGEGT. Trimming cost V 7 bases and J 0 bases; bases outside gene matches: 6. The CDR3 has 16 amino acids. CDR3 protein: CASMARGYSGANVLTF. The CDR3 nucleotides are TGTGCCAGCATGGCCAGGGGGTACTCTGGGGCCAACGTCCTGACTTTC.

The table lists this clonotype with a few counts. This rearrangement joins TRBV5-1 to TRBJ2-6; D perhaps matches TRBD2 (5 bases). This CDR3 comprises 19 residues. Germline-derived CDR1 and CDR2 are SGHRS and YFSETQ. Trimming cost V 0 bases and J 3 bases, with 19 bases left between them. The CDR3 DNA is TGCGCCAGCAGCTTGGCGGGGTATGGGGATCTTGGTGGGGCCAACGTCCTGACTTTC. As protein: CASSLAGYGDLGGANVLTF.

This clonotype occurred many times. CDR3 nucleotide sequence: TGTGCCACCAGCAGAGCTCTAGCGGGGGTCTTGGGTGAGCAGTTCTTC. This encodes CATSRALAGVLGEQFF. The V gene is TRBV15, the J gene TRBJ2-1; 10 bases align to TRBD2. Germline-derived CDR1 and CDR2 are LNHNV and YYDKDF (reference sequence). With V trimmed by 1 base and J by 9 bases, 9 bases remained unmatched. The CDR3 is made up of 16 amino acids. Using reference TRBV15 and TRBJ2-1 for the parts outside the CDR3, the full variable domain is DAMVIQNPRYQVTQFGKPVTLSCSQTLNHNVMYWYQQKSSQAPKLLFHYYDKDFNNEADTPDNFQSRRPNTSFCFLDIRSPGLGDTAMYLCATSRALAGVLGEQFFGPGTRLTVL.

Here the CDR3 reads CASSLDSARETQYF. The CDR3 DNA follows: TGTGCCAGCAGCTTGGATTCCGCGCGAGAGACCCAGTACTTC. The chain carries TRBV5-6 and TRBJ2-5, with unresolved D. CDR3 size: 14 residues. V gave up 0 bases and J gave up 4 bases, with 10 bases separating them. CDR1 and CDR2 (germline): SGHDT, YYEEEE.

This clonotype turned up a few times. The rearrangement links TRBV7-9 to TRBJ2-1; 7 bases agree with TRBD2. Germline V gene sequence: CDR1 SEHNR, CDR2 FQNEAQ (reference sequence). The CDR3 is 14 amino acids. Trimming cost V 2 bases and J 6 bases; bases outside gene matches: 4. Here the CDR3 reads CASSLKGGSNEQFF. The CDR3 DNA sequence: TGTGCCAGCAGCTTAAAAGGCGGGAGCAATGAGCAGTTCTTC.

This clonotype was detected a few times. This chain uses TRBV4-2 with TRBJ2-5; no clear D. Germline CDR1 is LGHNA and CDR2 is YNFKEQ. Trimming left V 0 bases short and J 3 bases short, with 8 bases between. The CDR3 has 14 residues. CDR3 sequence reads: CASSQDGVKETQYF. The DNA for the CDR3 is TGTGCCAGCAGCCAAGATGGGGTTAAAGAGACCCAGTACTTC.

The chain has TRBV16 and TRBJ2-1; 8 bases are a match to TRBD1. Per germline, CDR1 KGHSY and CDR2 FQNENV. The CDR3 sequence is 19 residues long. The V gene end was trimmed by 2 bases and the J gene end by 0 bases; junction bases not matched to a gene: 12. The CDR3 region has the DNA TGTGCCAGCAGCCAAACGGACAGGGTTGCATTCGGCTCCTACAATGAGCAGTTCTTC. Protein: CASSQTDRVAFGSYNEQFF.

The rearrangement links TRBV5-1 to TRBJ2-1; the match to TRBD2 covers 7 bases. The junction had 6 bases not matched to a gene; V was cut back by 0 bases and J by 0 bases. This CDR3 spans 17 amino acids. Germline V CDR1 and CDR2: SGHRS, YFSETQ. DNA of the CDR3: TGCGCCAGCAGCTTGGAAGCTAGCGGTTCCTCCTACAATGAGCAGTTCTTC. This translates into CASSLEASGSSYNEQFF. Based on the CDR3 plus reference TRBV5-1 and TRBJ2-1, the full variable domain is KAGVTQTPRYLIKTRGQQVTLSCSPISGHRSVSWYQQTPGQGLQFLFEYFSETQRNKGNFPGRFSGRQFSNSRSEMNVSTLELGDSALYLCASSLEASGSSYNEQFFGPGTRLTVL.

This clonotype was recorded a few times. The chain carries TRBV20-1 and TRBJ2-3; 8 bases align to TRBD2. Germline trimming cut 6 bases from V and 7 bases from J; bases unmatched to any gene: 9. From germline, CDR1 is DFQATT and CDR2 SNEGSKA (reference sequence). The CDR3 is 13 amino acids. DNA for the CDR3: TGCAGTGCCTCCGGGGGGGGGGCAAATACGCAGTATTTT. Encoded protein: CSASGGGANTQYF.

Ten or more counts support this clonotype. V and J are TRBV6-2 or TRBV6-3 and TRBJ2-1, with 11 bases matching TRBD2. CDR3 size: 16 residues. V lost 6 bases and J lost 4; bases outside the gene matches: 8. The germline V gene has CDR1 MNHEY and CDR2 SVGEGT. Written as DNA, the CDR3 is TGTGCCAGCAGCATGGACATAGCGGGAGGGTACAATGAGCAGTTCTTC. It encodes CASSMDIAGGYNEQFF.